These 10 T cell receptor beta chains originate from one sample sequenced in a study of cytomegalovirus exposure and HLA in healthy donors. Profiling relied on immunoSEQ multiplex PCR, and the TCRdb table lists in-frame clones only, not all of them. The sample contains approximately 200,000 clones, 70% to 85% of which appear only once. Sequencing used PBMCs. Receptor source: a woman in her twenties or thirties in good health and CMV-seropositive.

This chain links TRBV30 with TRBJ2-7; 7 bases line up with TRBD1. V lost 0 bases and J lost 2; bases outside the gene matches: 4. Germline V gene data show CDR1 as GTSNPN and CDR2 as SVGIG (reference sequence). The CDR3 contains 14 residues. The CDR3 sequence is CAWSVIGTAYEQYF. CDR3 nucleotide sequence: TGTGCCTGGAGTGTTATCGGGACAGCCTACGAGCAGTACTTC.

The chain links TRBV2 to TRBJ2-7; D is uncertain. CDR1 is SNHLY, CDR2 FYNNEI, per germline. This CDR3 contains 12 residues. With 11 bases removed from V and 3 bases from J, the gap between germline ends came to 14 bases. The CDR3 sequence is CALSPVVYEQYF. The CDR3 coding sequence is TGTGCCCTGTCGCCGGTCGTCTACGAGCAGTACTTC.

The table lists this clone with a few counts. The chain carries TRBV11-2 and TRBJ1-1; D not resolved. This CDR3 region has 14 residues. V lost 1 base and J lost 4, with 10 bases in between. Germline V CDR1 and CDR2: SGHAT, FQNNGV. The CDR3 here is CASSLVSRGTEAFF. CDR3 DNA: TGTGCCAGCAGCTTAGTCTCTCGGGGCACTGAAGCTTTCTTT.

This chain links TRBV7-3 with TRBJ2-2, with 14 bases aligning to TRBD2. CDR1 is SGHTA and CDR2 is FQGTGA in the germline V gene. V trimming: 5 bases; J trimming: 6 bases; junction bases outside the gene matches: 8. The CDR3 consists of 17 residues. The CDR3 here is CASSPPGLAGAAGELFF. The CDR3 nucleotides are TGTGCCAGCAGCCCGCCGGGACTAGCGGGAGCCGCCGGGGAGCTGTTTTTT.

The CDR3 region has the DNA TGTGCCATCCCTCTAGCGGGACGCACAGATACGCAGTATTTT. Translation: CAIPLAGRTDTQYF. The chain is built from TRBV28 and TRBJ2-3; 9 nucleotides align to TRBD2. J was trimmed by 1 base and V by 10 bases; bases with no gene match: 6. The V gene's germline CDR1 is MDHEN and CDR2 SYDVKM. This CDR3 has 14 amino acids.

The V gene is TRBV28, the J gene TRBJ1-5; no clear D. The CDR3 spans 15 residues. The germline V gene has CDR1 MDHEN and CDR2 SYDVKM. The ends were cut back, 6 bases at V and 3 bases at J, with 15 bases in the middle. The CDR3 nucleotides are TGTGCCAGCAGCACAACAGAGGGCCTCAATCAGCCCCAGCATTTT. Encoded protein: CASSTTEGLNQPQHF.

This chain uses TRBV9 with TRBJ2-5, with 13 nucleotides matching TRBD2. Per germline, CDR1 SGDLS and CDR2 YYNGEE. V lost 4 bases, J lost 5 bases, and 5 bases stayed unmatched. This CDR3 is built from 15 residues. Here the CDR3 reads CASSTLLAGGETQYF. CDR3 sequence (DNA): TGTGCCAGCAGCACCCTACTAGCGGGGGGGGAGACCCAGTACTTC. Variable domain in full (rest from reference TRBV9 and TRBJ2-5): DSGVTQTPKHLITATGQRVTLRCSPRSGDLSVYWYQQSLDQGLQFLIQYYNGEERAKGNILERFSAQQFPDLHSELNLSSLELGDSALYFCASSTLLAGGETQYFGPGTRLLVL.

The V gene is TRBV5-1, the J gene TRBJ1-1; the D is unclear. With 0 bases removed from V and 4 bases from J, the gap between germline ends came to 10 bases. The CDR3 contains 14 residues. Germline assignment: CDR1 SGHRS and CDR2 YFSETQ. CDR3 sequence reads: CASSLVRAGTEAFF. As DNA, the CDR3 is TGCGCCAGCAGCTTGGTACGGGCGGGCACTGAAGCTTTCTTT.

In nucleotides, the CDR3 is TGCGCCAGCAGCTTGGCCACAGGGAGCTCCTACAATGAGCAGTTCTTC. Amino acid sequence: CASSLATGSSYNEQFF. The gene calls are TRBV5-1 and TRBJ2-1, with D tentatively TRBD1 (6 bases). CDR3 length: 16 amino acids. Germline CDR1 is SGHRS and CDR2 is YFSETQ. V was shortened by 0 bases and J by 0 bases, with 10 bases between the two germline ends.

V and J are TRBV6-6 and TRBJ1-2, with 9 bases lining up with TRBD1. The CDR3 sequence is 14 residues long. J was trimmed by 12 bases and V by 5 bases; bases with no gene match: 13. Germline assignment: CDR1 MNHNY and CDR2 SVGAGI (reference sequence). CDR3 sequence (DNA): TGTGCCAGCAGTACCCCCGGGACAGGGAACTATCACACCTTC. Protein: CASSTPGTGNYHTF.